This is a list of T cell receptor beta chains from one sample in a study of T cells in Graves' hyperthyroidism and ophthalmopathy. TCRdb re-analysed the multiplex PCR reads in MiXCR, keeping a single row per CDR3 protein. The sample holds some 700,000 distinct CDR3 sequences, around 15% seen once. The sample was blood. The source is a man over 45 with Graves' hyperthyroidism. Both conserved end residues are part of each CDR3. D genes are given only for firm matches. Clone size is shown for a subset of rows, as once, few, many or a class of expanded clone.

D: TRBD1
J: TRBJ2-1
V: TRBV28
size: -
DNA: TGTGCCAACAGTTTGGGTCAATGGGGCAGGGGGCGGATTGAGCAGTTCTTC
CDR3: CANSLGQWGRGRIEQFF

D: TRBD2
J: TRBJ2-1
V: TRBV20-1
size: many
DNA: TGCAGTGCTGACCCGGAGGCTAGCGGTTCCTACAATGAGCAGTTCTTC
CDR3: CSADPEASGSYNEQFF

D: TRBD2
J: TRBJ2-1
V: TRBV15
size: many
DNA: TGTGCCACCAGCAGAGAGAGAGCGGGGGTCGCCTACAATGAGCAGTTCTTC
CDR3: CATSRERAGVAYNEQFF

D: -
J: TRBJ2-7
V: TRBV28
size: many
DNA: TGTGCCAGCAGTCCCCGGAGTCTTCGTGAGCAGTACTTC
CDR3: CASSPRSLREQYF

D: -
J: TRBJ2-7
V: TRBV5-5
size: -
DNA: TGTGCCAGCAGCACCCTCCCGGGGGCCTACGAGCAGTACTTC
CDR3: CASSTLPGAYEQYF

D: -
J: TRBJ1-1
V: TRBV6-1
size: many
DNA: TGTGCCAGCAGTTACGGGCAGGACACTGAAGCTTTCTTT
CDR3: CASSYGQDTEAFF

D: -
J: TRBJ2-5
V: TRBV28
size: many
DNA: TGTGCCAGCAGTTCCTCAAGGGGGCAAGAGACCCAGTACTTC
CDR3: CASSSSRGQETQYF

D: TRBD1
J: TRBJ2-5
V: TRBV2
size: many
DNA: TGTGCCAGCAGTCCTCCGGGACAGGGGGCGGCGGAGACCCAGTACTTC
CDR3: CASSPPGQGAAETQYF

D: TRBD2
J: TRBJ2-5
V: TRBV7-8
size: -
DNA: TGTGCCAGCAGCCCGACCCAGCCCGGGACTAAAGAGACCCAGTACTTC
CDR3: CASSPTQPGTKETQYF

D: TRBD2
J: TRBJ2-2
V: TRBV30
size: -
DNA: TGTGCCTGGAGTGTATTCCGACTAGCGGCCAACACCGGGGAGCTGTTTTTT
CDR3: CAWSVFRLAANTGELFF

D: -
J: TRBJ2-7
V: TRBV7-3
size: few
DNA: TGTGCCAGCAGCCCAGGTTGGAGAAACGAGCAGTACTTC
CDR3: CASSPGWRNEQYF

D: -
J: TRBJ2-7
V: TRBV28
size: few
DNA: TGTGCCATTGGGCGGGGACCCTACGAGCAGTACTTC
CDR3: CAIGRGPYEQYF

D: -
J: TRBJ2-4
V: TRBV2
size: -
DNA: TGTGCCAGCAGTGCCGACAAGGGGATAGACATTCAGTACTTC
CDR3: CASSADKGIDIQYF

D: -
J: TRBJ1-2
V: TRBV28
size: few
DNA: TGTGCCAGCAGTTTATCCGGGGGCCTGGACTATGGCTACACCTTC
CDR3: CASSLSGGLDYGYTF

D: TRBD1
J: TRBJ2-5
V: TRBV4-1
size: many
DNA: TGCGCCAGCAGCCAATGGACAGGGCGGCAAGAGACCCAGTACTTC
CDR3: CASSQWTGRQETQYF

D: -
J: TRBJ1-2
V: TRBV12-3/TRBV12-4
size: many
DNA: TGTGCCAGCAGTTCGCAGGGCAGCATGGGATATGGCTACACCTTC
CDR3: CASSSQGSMGYGYTF

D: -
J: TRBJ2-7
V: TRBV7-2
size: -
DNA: TGTGCCAGCAGCTTAGATCGTAAGGGGGAGCAGTACTTC
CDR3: CASSLDRKGEQYF

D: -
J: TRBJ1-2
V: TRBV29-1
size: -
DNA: TGCAGCGTTGAAGCCCAGACGGCTAATGGCTACACCTTC
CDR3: CSVEAQTANGYTF

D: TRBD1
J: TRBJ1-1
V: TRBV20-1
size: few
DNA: TGCAGTGCGGGGGACAGCGCGAACACTGAAGCTTTCTTT
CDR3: CSAGDSANTEAFF

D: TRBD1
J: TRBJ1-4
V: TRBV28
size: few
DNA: TGTGCCAGCAGTACCTGGAGGGGGCGTACTAATGAAAAACTGTTTTTT
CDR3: CASSTWRGRTNEKLFF

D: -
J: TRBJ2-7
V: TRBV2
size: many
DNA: TGTGCCAGCAGAGGGGGGTCGGGGATACCCTACGAGCAGTACTTC
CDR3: CASRGGSGIPYEQYF

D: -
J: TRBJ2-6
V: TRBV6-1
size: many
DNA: TGTGCCAGCAGTGAAAATGTGGTCCCCACTATATCTGGGGCCAACGTCCTGACTTTC
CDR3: CASSENVVPTISGANVLTF

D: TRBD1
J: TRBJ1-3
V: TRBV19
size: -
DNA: TGTGCCAGTGGGGACAGCGGAAACACCATATATTTT
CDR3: CASGDSGNTIYF

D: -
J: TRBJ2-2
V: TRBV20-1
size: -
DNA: TGCAGTGCCAGAGGAACAGCGTCTTCCAACTCCGGGGAGCTGTTTTTC
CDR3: CSARGTASSNSGELFF

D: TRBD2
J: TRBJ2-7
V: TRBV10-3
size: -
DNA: TGTGCCATCAGTCTTGGGACTAGGAACTACGAGCAGTACTTC
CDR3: CAISLGTRNYEQYF

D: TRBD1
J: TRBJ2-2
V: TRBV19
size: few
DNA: TGTGCCAGTAGTACGGACAGGGGTTTAACCGGGGAGCTGTTTTTT
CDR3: CASSTDRGLTGELFF

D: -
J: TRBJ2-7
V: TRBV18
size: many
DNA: TGTGCCAGCAGCCCAGCCAGCTCCTACGAGCAGTACTTC
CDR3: CASSPASSYEQYF

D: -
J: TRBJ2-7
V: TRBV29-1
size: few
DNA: TGCAGCGTCAAAAACTACGAGCAGTACTTC
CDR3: CSVKNYEQYF

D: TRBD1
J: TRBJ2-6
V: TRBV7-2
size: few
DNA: TGTGCCAGCAGCACGGGACAGTCTGGGGCCAACGTCCTGACTTTC
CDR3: CASSTGQSGANVLTF

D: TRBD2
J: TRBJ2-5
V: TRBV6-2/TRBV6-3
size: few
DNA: TGTGCCAGCAGTTACCTCCGACTAGCGGGAAAGTCAGAGACCCAGTACTTC
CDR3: CASSYLRLAGKSETQYF

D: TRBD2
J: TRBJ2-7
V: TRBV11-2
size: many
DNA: TGTGCCAGCAGCCCCTTAATTGGACTAGCGGAGTTATACGAGCAGTACTTC
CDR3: CASSPLIGLAELYEQYF

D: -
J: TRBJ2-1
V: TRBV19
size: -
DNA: TGTGCCAGTAGTATAAATAGTTGGAAGGGAGTTAATGAGCAGTTCTTC
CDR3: CASSINSWKGVNEQFF

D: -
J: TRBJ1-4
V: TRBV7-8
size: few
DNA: TGTGCCAGCAGCTTAAGCGCAGGTCGGGGGGGAAAACTGTTTTTT
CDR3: CASSLSAGRGGKLFF

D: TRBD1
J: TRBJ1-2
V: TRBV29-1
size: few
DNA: TGCAGCGCATACACAGGGGCTGCTACCTATGGCTACACCTTC
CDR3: CSAYTGAATYGYTF

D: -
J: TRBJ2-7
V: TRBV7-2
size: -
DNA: TGTGCCAGCAGCGGGGAGCTAGAACAGTCCTACGAGCAGTACTTC
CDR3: CASSGELEQSYEQYF

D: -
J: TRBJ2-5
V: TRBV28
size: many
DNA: TGTGCCAGCAGTTTAACAGGTTCAGCGTACCAAGAGACCCAGTACTTC
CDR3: CASSLTGSAYQETQYF

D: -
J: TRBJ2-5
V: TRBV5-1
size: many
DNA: TGCGCCAGCAGCTTGTTTCTGGAGTTGGGAGAGACCCAGTACTTC
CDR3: CASSLFLELGETQYF

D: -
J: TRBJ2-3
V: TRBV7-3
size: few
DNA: TGTGCCAGTCGGGAACAACATAGCACAGATACGCAGTATTTT
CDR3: CASREQHSTDTQYF

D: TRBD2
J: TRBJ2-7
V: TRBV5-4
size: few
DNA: TGTGCCAGCAGCTTGGGGCTAGCGGGAGTTCGCTACGAGCAGTACTTC
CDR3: CASSLGLAGVRYEQYF

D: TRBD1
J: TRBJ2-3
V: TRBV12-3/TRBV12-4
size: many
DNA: TGTGCCAGCAGGCCGGGACAGGGGATTTTAAATACGCAGTATTTT
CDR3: CASRPGQGILNTQYF

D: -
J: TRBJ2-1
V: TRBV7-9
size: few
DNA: TGTGCCAGCAGCTTATTTACGGACTACAATGAGCAGTTCTTC
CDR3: CASSLFTDYNEQFF

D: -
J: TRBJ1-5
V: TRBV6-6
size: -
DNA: TGTGCCAGCAGTTACTCCCGGGGGGGGGCCCAGCATTTT
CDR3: CASSYSRGGAQHF

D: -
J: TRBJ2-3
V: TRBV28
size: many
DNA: TGTGCCAGCAGTTCTACCGGATCCACAGATACGCAGTATTTT
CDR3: CASSSTGSTDTQYF

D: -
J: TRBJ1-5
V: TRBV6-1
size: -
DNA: TGTGCCATCTTACCCCACGAAGGTGGGAATCAGCCCCAGCATTTT
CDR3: CAILPHEGGNQPQHF

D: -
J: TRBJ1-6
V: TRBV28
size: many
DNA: TGTGCCAGCAGTTTGGGGCAGTCGAGCTCACCCCTCCACTTT
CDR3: CASSLGQSSSPLHF

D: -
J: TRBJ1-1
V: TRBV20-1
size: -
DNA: TGCAGTGCTAGAGATCGGCGACAGGCCACAGCGGCTTTCTTT
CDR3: CSARDRRQATAAFF